The 13 T cell receptor beta chains presented below share a single source sample, sequenced in a study of blood T cells in healthy people across ages. It was with a sample-barcoded 5' primer and a J-beta primer mix that a second PCR of about 6 to 11 cycles was run. TCRdb used MiXCR to reprocess the 5' RACE reads, holding one entry per CDR3 protein. Of roughly 500,000 distinct CDR3 sequences in the sample, 27% were seen once. The material sequenced was blood. These TCRs come from a woman aged 65 to 85 in good health.

Points on this clonotype: This may come from a read error, since a much larger clone is one base off. V is TRBV9 and J is TRBJ2-1; D ambiguous. This CDR3 region has 15 residues. From germline, CDR1 is SGDLS and CDR2 YYNGEE. CDR3 protein: CASSVKTSSHNEQFF. The CDR3 DNA sequence: TGTGCCAGCAGCGTAAAGACGAGCTCCCACAATGAGCAGTTCTTC.

The chain couples TRBV12-3 or TRBV12-4 to TRBJ1-2; weak D call: TRBD1 (5 bases). V was pared by 5 bases and J by 1 base, with 17 bases between. The CDR3 is made up of 16 amino acids. The CDR3 here is CASSPGGTLGNYGYTF. The DNA of the CDR3 is TGTGCCAGCAGTCCCGGAGGGACCCTGGGTAACTATGGCTACACCTTC.

V usage is TRBV27 and J usage is TRBJ1-2; no definite D call. This CDR3 has 13 residues. Germline V lookup: CDR1 MNHEY, CDR2 SMNVEV (reference sequence). V lost 3 bases, J lost 7 bases, and 12 bases lay in between. CDR3: CASSFGSSCGYTF. In DNA, the CDR3 is TGTGCCAGCAGTTTTGGCAGCAGCTGTGGCTACACCTTC.

The sample holds a few counts of this clonotype. J is TRBJ2-1 and V is TRBV6-1; D uncertain. Germline lookup yields CDR1 MNHNS and CDR2 SASEGT. The CDR3 has 15 amino acids. Trimming removed 3 bases at V and 0 bases at J, with 9 bases between. CDR3 in amino acids: CASSEMTSSYNEQFF. DNA for the CDR3: TGTGCCAGCAGTGAGATGACAAGCTCCTACAATGAGCAGTTCTTC.

As for this clonotype: Compared with germline, one end of the junction differs, possibly owing to a read error. V and J are TRBV7-9 and TRBJ2-1, with D perhaps TRBD1 or TRBD2 (5 bases each). Germline CDR1 reads SEHNR; CDR2 reads FQNEAQ (reference sequence). CDR3 size: 12 residues. The CDR3 nucleotides read TGTGCCAGCAGCTTACGACGGGGCGAGCGGTTCTTC. Translating it yields CASSLRRGERFF.

The chain has TRBV2 and TRBJ2-5; no definite D call. The J call could be wrong; TRBJ2-1 is a better fit for the DNA end. The length of the CDR3 is 13 residues. The germline CDR1 and CDR2 sequences are SNHLY and FYNNEI. CDR3 residues: CASSVGLPTEQFF. The CDR3 DNA sequence: TGTGCCAGCAGTGTAGGCCTCCCGACTGAGCAGTTCTTC.

This chain links TRBV20-1 with TRBJ2-5; D gene unclear. The J call may not be correct, given that the DNA end is closer to TRBJ2-7. Germline V gives CDR1 DFQATT, CDR2 SNEGSKA (reference sequence). CDR3 length equals 14 residues. Here the CDR3 reads CSARVYYKPYEQYF. For the CDR3, the DNA is TGCAGTGCTAGAGTATACTATAAGCCCTACGAGCAGTACTTC.

This sequence joins TRBV5-1 and TRBJ1-1; 7 bases are shared with TRBD1. The CDR3 is 18 amino acids. The V and J ends lost 4 bases and 0 bases, in that order; junction bases with no gene match: 15. The germline V gene encodes CDR1 SGHRS and CDR2 YFSETQ. CDR3 sequence: CASSVDRDRGGMNTEAFF. The CDR3 coding sequence is TGCGCCAGCAGCGTCGACAGGGATAGGGGGGGGATGAACACTGAAGCTTTCTTT.

This chain joins TRBV7-7 and TRBJ2-3; TRBD1 aligns across 7 bases. With 5 bases clipped from V and 2 bases from J, the junction kept 4 bases outside the gene matches. Germline values: CDR1 SSHAT, CDR2 FNYEAQ (reference sequence). CDR3 length: 14 amino acids. CDR3 sequence reads: CASSTTGATDTQYF. CDR3 coding DNA: TGTGCCAGCAGCACCACAGGGGCCACAGATACGCAGTATTTT.

This clonotype was picked up a small number of times. Mismatch with germline at one junction end may stem from a read error. The genes are TRBV10-3 and TRBJ1-4, with 7 bases lining up with TRBD1. CDR1 ENHRY and CDR2 SYGVKD come from the germline V gene. The CDR3 sequence is 15 residues long. CDR3 DNA sequence: TGTGCCATCGGTGACCCAACAGGGGTAGGGGAAAAACTGTTTTTT. Translating gives CAIGDPTGVGEKLFF.

The chain links TRBV6-1 to TRBJ2-2, with 7 bases identical to TRBD1. The germline CDR1 and CDR2 sequences are MNHNS and SASEGT. V lost 4 bases and J lost 1; bases outside the gene matches: 6. The CDR3 totals 16 residues. The CDR3 bases are TGTGCCAGCAGTGCGATTTACAGGGGGAACACCGGGGAGCTGTTTTTT. It translates to CASSAIYRGNTGELFF.

The chain links TRBV24-1 to TRBJ2-5; D is undetermined. The closer fit of TRBJ2-1 to the DNA end suggests the J call may be wrong. The CDR3 runs 17 residues. Germline V gives CDR1 KGHDR, CDR2 SFDVKD. CDR3 residues: CATSDAPGRSNYNEQFF. CDR3 nucleotides: TGTGCCACCAGTGACGCTCCCGGTCGCTCAAACTACAATGAGCAGTTCTTC.

Comments on this clonotype: An end of the junction differs from the germline gene, which may be a read error. The chain combines TRBV15 with TRBJ1-6; D is unresolved. The CDR3 runs 15 residues. Looked up from germline, CDR1 is LNHNV and CDR2 is YYDKDF (reference sequence). DNA for the CDR3: TGTCCCACCAGCACATTCGGACGTCTGAATTCACCCCTCCACTTT. Amino acid sequence: CPTSTFGRLNSPLHF.